Listed here is a single TCR beta chain. Its antigen remains unknown. The sample belongs to a study of STAT5B mutations in CD4+ large granular lymphocyte leukemia. Whole-study results and caveats: Without putative leukemic clones, patient CD4-sorted repertoires remained more clonal than healthy CD4+ repertoires. 8/27 top patient clones versus 2/35 control clones were TRBV06-family. Approximately 25% of private leukemic clonotypes occurred rarely in other patients' non-leukemic repertoires.

CDR1 is SGHDT and CDR2 is YYEEEE in the germline V gene. V was cut by 0 bases and J by 4 bases, with 10 bases left in between. This CDR3 region has 15 residues. Methods used by the authors: Lowest detectable productive clonotype frequency was 2.59 x 10-5. TCRdb's table, derived via immunoSEQ multiplex PCR, lists solely in-frame clones and lacks some. V, J and clone size are those of that table, while D and trimming were read from the DNA. This table holds 15,000 to 20,000 clones, about 81% found once. The sequenced sample was CD4+ T cells from blood buffy coats. The chain combines TRBV5-6 with TRBJ1-4; no reliable D call. The TCR originated in a human donor in good health. The CDR3 region is CASSLVSGSNEKLFF. In DNA form, the CDR3 reads TGTGCCAGCAGCTTGGTCTCGGGGAGTAATGAAAAACTGTTTTTT.